This T cell receptor beta chain was captured by sequencing in a study of tumor-infiltrating lymphocytes in primary liver carcinoma. The CDR3 has 16 amino acids. Germline CDR1 is MGHRA and CDR2 is YSYEKL. The input was around 530 ng total RNA; TCR beta cDNA was made from it with a constant-region primer. Three nested multiplex PCR rounds, a slightly modified ARM-PCR method, built the TCR beta libraries. The opening two PCR rounds, around 11 cycles each, paired TRBV1-TRBV30 forward primers with a C-beta reverse primer. TCRdb itself ran the multiplex PCR reads through MiXCR, one entry per CDR3 protein. The sample shows 95,000 to 150,000 distinct CDR3 sequences, roughly 75% of them seen only once. Taking about 17-32 mg of unsorted bulk tissue, the authors co-extracted RNA and DNA. Donors underwent surgery for histopathologically diagnosed primary liver carcinoma. Chronic HBV infection affected patients, none of whom had received treatment.

Notes on this clonotype: Its antigen is unknown. Germline and junction disagree at one end, which may indicate a read error.

Study conclusions and caveats: Tumor-blood pairs (like tumor-adjacent pairs) overlapped less than tumor region pairs did. Against blood, tumors held a significantly higher top-250-clone fraction (p = 0.039).

The chain combines TRBV4-1 with TRBJ1-2, with 8 bases that match TRBD1. Specimen: tumor-adjacent normal liver tissue. The clonotype comes from a woman aged 60-75 years with primary liver carcinoma and hepatitis B virus infection. The CDR3, as DNA: TGCACCAGCAGCACTGCTGGGGGACAGGAGGCCTATGGCTACACCTTC. This translates into CTSSTAGGQEAYGYTF.